This T cell receptor beta chain came from a study of blood T cell repertoires in COVID-19. Study summary: Sample material is recorded as cDNA or gDNA derived from T cells, B-cell-depleted T cells, or PBMCs.

Clones were sequenced by immunoSEQ multiplex PCR, and TCRdb holds only the in-frame ones, with some missing. Of hundreds of thousands of clones listed, around nine tenths are singletons. The participants were between roughly 18 and 100 years old and came from roughly 25 US areas. Before being deemed recovered, Cohort 3 donors had two negative PCRs, clearance, or symptom resolution. The CDR3 extends over 15 amino acids. Germline trimming cut 5 bases from V and 5 bases from J; bases unmatched to any gene: 7. Germline V CDR1 and CDR2: MDHEN, SYDVKM. The chain uses TRBV28 and TRBJ2-3; 10 nucleotides match TRBD2. The TCR originated in a woman in her late teens or twenties who had recovered from COVID-19. Sequenced sample: PBMCs or T cells enriched from blood (not recorded which). The CDR3 DNA sequence: TGTGCCAGCAGTCCGCTAGCGGGAGCCAAAGATACGCAGTATTTT. Translating gives CASSPLAGAKDTQYF.